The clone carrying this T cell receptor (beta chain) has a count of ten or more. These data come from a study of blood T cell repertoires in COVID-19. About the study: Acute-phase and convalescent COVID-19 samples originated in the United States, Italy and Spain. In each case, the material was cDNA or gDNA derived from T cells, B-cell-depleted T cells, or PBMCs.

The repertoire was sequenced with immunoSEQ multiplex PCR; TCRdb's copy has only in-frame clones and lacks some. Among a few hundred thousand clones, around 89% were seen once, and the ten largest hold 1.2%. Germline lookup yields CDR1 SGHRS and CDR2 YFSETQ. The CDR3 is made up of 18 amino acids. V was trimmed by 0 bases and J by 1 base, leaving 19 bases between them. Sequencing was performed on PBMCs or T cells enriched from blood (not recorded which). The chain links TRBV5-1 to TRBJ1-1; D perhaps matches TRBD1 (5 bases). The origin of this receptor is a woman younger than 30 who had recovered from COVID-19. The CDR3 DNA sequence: TGCGCCAGCAGCTTGGCTAAACGAACAGGCAAGGGGAACACTGAAGCTTTCTTT. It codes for CASSLAKRTGKGNTEAFF.